This T cell receptor (beta chain) was captured by sequencing in a study of CD8+ T cells in alopecia areata. Germline loops: CDR1 MNHEY, CDR2 SVGAGI. The CDR3 length is 14 residues. V trimming: 6 bases; J trimming: 4 bases; junction bases outside the gene matches: 8. Treatment here: oral pan-JAK inhibitor, 5-10 mg twice daily. RNA, once extracted, was reverse transcribed into cDNA for use as the sequencing template. The protocol was immunoSEQ multiplex PCR, while the TCRdb copy is restricted to in-frame clones and leaves out a portion. The table records a few hundred thousand clones, approximately 47% of them present only once.

The material sequenced was CD4+ T cells sorted from blood, taken at approximately week 36, from a patient treated with tofacitinib. The rearrangement links TRBV6-5 to TRBJ1-2; 7 nucleotides agree with TRBD1. The sequence came from a human donor with alopecia areata. CDR3 sequence: CASRLSTGRYGYTF. The CDR3 DNA sequence: TGTGCCAGCAGACTCTCGACAGGGCGCTATGGCTACACCTTC.